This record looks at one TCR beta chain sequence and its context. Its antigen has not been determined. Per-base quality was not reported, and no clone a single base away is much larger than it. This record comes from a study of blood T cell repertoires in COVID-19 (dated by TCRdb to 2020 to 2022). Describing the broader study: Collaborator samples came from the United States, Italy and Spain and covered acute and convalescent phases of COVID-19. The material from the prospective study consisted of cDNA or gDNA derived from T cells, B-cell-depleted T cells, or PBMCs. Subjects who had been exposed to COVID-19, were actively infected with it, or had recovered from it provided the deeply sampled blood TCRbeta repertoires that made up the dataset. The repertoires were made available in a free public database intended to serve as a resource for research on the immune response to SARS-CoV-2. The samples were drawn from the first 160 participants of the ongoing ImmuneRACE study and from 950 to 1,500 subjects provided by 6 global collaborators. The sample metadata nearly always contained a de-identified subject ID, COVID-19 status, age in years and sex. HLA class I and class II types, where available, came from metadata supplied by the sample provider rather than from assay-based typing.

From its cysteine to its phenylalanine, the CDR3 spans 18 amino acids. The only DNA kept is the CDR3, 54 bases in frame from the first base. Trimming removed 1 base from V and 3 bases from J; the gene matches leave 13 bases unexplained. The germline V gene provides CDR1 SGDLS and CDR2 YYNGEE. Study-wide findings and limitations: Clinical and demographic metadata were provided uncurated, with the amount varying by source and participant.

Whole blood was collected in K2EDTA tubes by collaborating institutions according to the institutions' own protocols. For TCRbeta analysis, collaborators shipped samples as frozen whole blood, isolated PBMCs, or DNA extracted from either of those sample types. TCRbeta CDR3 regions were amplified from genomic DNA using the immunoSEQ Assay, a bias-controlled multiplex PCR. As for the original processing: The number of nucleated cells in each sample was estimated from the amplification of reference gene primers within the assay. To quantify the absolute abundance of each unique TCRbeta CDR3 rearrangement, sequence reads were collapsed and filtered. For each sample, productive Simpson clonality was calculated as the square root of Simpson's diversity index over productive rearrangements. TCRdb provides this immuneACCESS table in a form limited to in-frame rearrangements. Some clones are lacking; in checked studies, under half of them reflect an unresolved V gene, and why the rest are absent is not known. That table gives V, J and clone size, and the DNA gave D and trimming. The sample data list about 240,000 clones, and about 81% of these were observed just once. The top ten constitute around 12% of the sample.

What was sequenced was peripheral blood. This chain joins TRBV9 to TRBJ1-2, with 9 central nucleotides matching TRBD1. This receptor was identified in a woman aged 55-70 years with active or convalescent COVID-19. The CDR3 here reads CASSVSDHRGQGDYGYTF. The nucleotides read TGTGCCAGCAGCGTATCGGACCACAGGGGGCAGGGAGACTATGGCTACACCTTC.